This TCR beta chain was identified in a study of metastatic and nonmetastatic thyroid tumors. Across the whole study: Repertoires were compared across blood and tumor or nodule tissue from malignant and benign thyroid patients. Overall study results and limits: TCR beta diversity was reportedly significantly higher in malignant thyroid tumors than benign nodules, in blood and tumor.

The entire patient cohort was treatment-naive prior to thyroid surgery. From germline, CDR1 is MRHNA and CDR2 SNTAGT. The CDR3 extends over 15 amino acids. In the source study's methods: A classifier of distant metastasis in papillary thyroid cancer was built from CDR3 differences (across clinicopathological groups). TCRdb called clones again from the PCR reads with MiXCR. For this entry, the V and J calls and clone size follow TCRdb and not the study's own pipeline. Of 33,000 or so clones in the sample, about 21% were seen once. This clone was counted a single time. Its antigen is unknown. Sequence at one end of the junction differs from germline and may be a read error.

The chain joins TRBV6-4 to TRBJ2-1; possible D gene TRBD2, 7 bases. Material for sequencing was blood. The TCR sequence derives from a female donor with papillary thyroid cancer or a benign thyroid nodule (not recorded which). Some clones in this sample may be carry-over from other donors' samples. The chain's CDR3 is CASSLEGGGWDEQFF. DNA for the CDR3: TGCGCCAGCAGCTTGGAAGGGGGGGGGTGGGATGAGCAGTTCTTC.